The rows below give T cell receptor beta chains drawn from one sample of a study of blood T cell repertoires in COVID-19. Some clones are missing from TCRdb's copy, which holds only in-frame ones; the method was immunoSEQ multiplex PCR. The sample has roughly 110,000 clones, approximately 88% seen once. Material for sequencing was peripheral blood. The origin of the receptors is a man aged 50 or older with active or convalescent COVID-19. Each CDR3 is given without its conserved first and last residue. The order of the fields is V gene, J gene, CDR3 protein.

TRBV2	TRBJ2-7	ASSEALRGTSAYEQY
TRBV6-1	TRBJ2-7	ASSEWRSYEQY
TRBV4-3	TRBJ1-3	ASSHDTGRAGNTIY
TRBV28	TRBJ2-4	ASGEGVDKNIQY
TRBV7-8	TRBJ2-7	ASSLGQNYEQY
TRBV7-2	TRBJ2-5	ASSLRSGQETQY
TRBV7-2	TRBJ2-2	ASSLAGSNTGELF
TRBV6-5	TRBJ2-7	ASRPSGSYEQY
TRBV2	TRBJ2-1	ASRPQISSGSTQQF
TRBV11-3	TRBJ2-2	ASSLDGGGELF
TRBV19	TRBJ2-4	ASNRRGGSGIQY
TRBV29-1	TRBJ1-1	SVLAGTEAF
TRBV7-9	TRBJ2-7	ASSLTAGTGGNEQY
TRBV19	TRBJ1-1	ASRTTGTPNTEAF
TRBV5-4	TRBJ2-3	ASSLDRGLTDTQY
TRBV9	TRBJ1-1	ASSVGAMDREYTEAF
TRBV2	TRBJ1-2	ASSVVLAYGYT
TRBV7-8	TRBJ1-2	ASSLASSGNYGYT
TRBV29-1	TRBJ2-1	SVEADSWNNEQF
TRBV7-2	TRBJ2-1	ASSLNRASGRANNEQF